This T cell receptor (beta chain) was recorded in a study of cytomegalovirus exposure and HLA in healthy donors. The PCR used 60 Vbeta and 13 Jbeta primers. TCRdb keeps only in-frame clones here, not all; method: immunoSEQ multiplex PCR. Found here are about 100,000 clones, about 62% of them singletons; the top ten hold around 4.8%. The CDR3 totals 17 residues. Germline assignment: CDR1 LNHDA and CDR2 SQIVND (reference sequence). Trimming cost V 9 bases and J 2 bases; bases outside gene matches: 17. Sequencing input: PBMCs. The sequence came from a human donor in good health. The chain joins TRBV19 to TRBJ2-7, with TRBD2 matching over 9 bases. The CDR3 bases are TGTGCCAGCAGTTTCAGTAGCGGGAGAGGGTTAACCTACGAGCAGTACTTC. Its protein product is CASSFSSGRGLTYEQYF.